These 18 T cell receptor beta chains were sequenced from one sample in a study of blood T cell repertoires in COVID-19. The repertoire was sequenced with immunoSEQ multiplex PCR; TCRdb's copy has only in-frame clones and lacks some. This sample has 310,000 or so clones, with over 80% found just once. The source material was peripheral blood. These receptor sequences come from a man aged 30-40 years with COVID-19, enrolled during active disease.

The gene calls are TRBV18 and TRBJ2-2; a weak D match, TRBD2 (7 bases). The CDR3 spans 17 residues. Between the trimmed V and J ends, which lost 3 bases and 2 bases, there was a span of 16 bases. Looked up from germline, CDR1 is KGHSH and CDR2 is LQKENI. This CDR3 is CASSPFRGGANTGELFF. The CDR3, as DNA: TGTGCCAGCTCACCCTTTAGAGGGGGGGCCAACACCGGGGAGCTGTTTTTT.

In this sample, this clone turned up many times. This chain joins TRBV5-6 and TRBJ2-1; TRBD2 matches 8 bases. V shed 0 bases, J shed 3 bases, and the junction held 8 bases outside the gene matches. Germline V lookup: CDR1 SGHDT, CDR2 YYEEEE. The CDR3 is 17 residues long. The CDR3: CASSLVALAVIYNEQFF. The DNA for the CDR3 is TGTGCCAGCAGCTTGGTTGCACTAGCGGTAATCTACAATGAGCAGTTCTTC.

J is TRBJ1-1 and V is TRBV4-1, with TRBD1 as a possible D gene (5 bases). The V end lost 0 bases, the J end lost 1 base, and 6 bases lay between the germline ends. CDR1 and CDR2 (germline): MGHRA, YSYEKL. The CDR3 runs 14 residues. The CDR3 is CASSQEGQNTEAFF. DNA for the CDR3: TGCGCCAGCAGCCAAGAAGGACAGAACACTGAAGCTTTCTTT.

The rearrangement links TRBV7-8 to TRBJ2-5; maybe TRBD1 (5 bases). Germline CDR1 reads SGHVS; CDR2 reads FQNEAQ. This CDR3 is built from 16 residues. Deletions cut 2 bases from V and 0 bases from J, with 13 bases between. The chain's CDR3 is CASSLSFSGNQETQYF. DNA for the CDR3: TGTGCCAGCAGCTTATCCTTTTCAGGGAACCAAGAGACCCAGTACTTC.

The rearrangement links TRBV28 to TRBJ1-2; a possible D gene is TRBD1 (5 bases). This CDR3 has 16 residues. Germline values: CDR1 MDHEN, CDR2 SYDVKM. The V end was cut by 7 bases, the J end by 1 base, with 19 bases between. As DNA, the CDR3 is TGTGCCAGCACCCGAACCCTGACAGACGTTAACTATGGCTACACCTTC. As protein: CASTRTLTDVNYGYTF.

This chain connects TRBV4-1 to TRBJ2-7; 8 bases map to TRBD2. Germline-derived CDR1 and CDR2 are MGHRA and YSYEKL. The CDR3 extends over 14 amino acids. V lost 3 bases, J lost 4 bases, and 5 bases stayed unmatched. CDR3 sequence: CASSHPGREYEQYF. The CDR3, as DNA: TGCGCCAGCAGCCATCCCGGGAGGGAGTACGAGCAGTACTTC.

J is TRBJ2-3 and V is TRBV7-3; D call uncertain. V was cut by 1 base and J by 2 bases, with 4 bases left in between. The length of the CDR3 is 13 residues. Germline V CDR1 and CDR2: SGHTA, FQGTGA. The CDR3 region is CASSLMYTDTQYF. The CDR3 nucleotides are TGTGCCAGCAGCTTAATGTACACAGATACGCAGTATTTT.

V and J are TRBV3-1 (or the pseudogene TRBV3-2) and TRBJ2-5; 9 nucleotides align to TRBD1. Germline-derived CDR1 and CDR2 are LGHDT and YNNKEL (reference sequence). J lost 5 bases, V lost 2 bases, and 9 bases had no gene match. CDR3 size: 16 residues. In nucleotides, the CDR3 is TGTGCCAGCAGCCAACTGGGACAGGGTGTTGACGAGACCCAGTACTTC. It encodes CASSQLGQGVDETQYF.

The chain carries TRBV7-2 and TRBJ1-2; a possible D gene is TRBD1 (6 bases). Germline CDR1 is SGHTA and CDR2 is FQGNSA. The CDR3 loop spans 14 amino acids. Trimming stripped 1 base from V and 7 bases from J, with 13 bases between. The DNA for the CDR3 is TGTGCCAGCAGCTTAGGCACAGGGTTAGGTGGCTACACCTTC. Translation: CASSLGTGLGGYTF.

The gene calls are TRBV6-2 or TRBV6-3 and TRBJ2-7; 10 bases are a match to TRBD2. Germline values: CDR1 MNHEY, CDR2 SVGEGT. After removal of 4 bases from V and 5 bases from J, the junction contained 17 bases not matched to a gene. This CDR3 contains 18 residues. The CDR3 nucleotides are TGTGCCAGCAGTTGGGAGACAGCGGGAGGGCCTCGTCGGAACGAGCAGTACTTC. Protein sequence: CASSWETAGGPRRNEQYF.

This clone was observed a few times. The chain couples TRBV10-3 to TRBJ1-1, with 8 bases matching TRBD1. This CDR3 region has 14 residues. The germline V gene encodes CDR1 ENHRY and CDR2 SYGVKD. V trimming: 6 bases; J trimming: 4 bases; junction bases outside the gene matches: 7. CDR3 residues: CAIRSRGPATEAFF. The CDR3 DNA sequence: TGTGCCATCAGAAGCAGGGGGCCGGCCACTGAAGCTTTCTTT.

By proportion, this clone is medium-sized. This chain connects TRBV4-2 to TRBJ2-7; D perhaps matches TRBD2 (5 bases). The CDR3 has 15 amino acids. V was trimmed by 3 bases and J by 4 bases, leaving 16 bases between them. The germline CDR1 and CDR2 sequences are LGHNA and YNFKEQ. In DNA, the CDR3 is TGTGCCAGCAGCCATAACCGGGAAAGAGCGTACGAGCAGTACTTC. It encodes CASSHNRERAYEQYF.

The chain carries TRBV5-4 and TRBJ2-7; TRBD2 agrees at 7 bases. Germline V gene data show CDR1 as SGHNT and CDR2 as YYREEE (reference sequence). Trimming removed 3 bases from V and 7 bases from J; junction bases left unmatched: 10. CDR3 length: 14 residues. The CDR3 DNA is TGTGCCAGCAGCTCTCGGGAGGCCTGGGGGGAGCAGTACTTC. This gives the protein CASSSREAWGEQYF.

This sequence joins TRBV7-2 and TRBJ1-2; 9 positions match TRBD1. J gave up 5 bases and V 5 bases, and 9 bases lay outside the gene matches. This CDR3 comprises 15 residues. The germline V gene has CDR1 SGHTA and CDR2 FQGNSA. DNA for the CDR3: TGTGCCAGCAGCCCAGCTTACGGGACAGGGTATGGCTACACCTTC. Its translation: CASSPAYGTGYGYTF.

The genes are TRBV5-4 and TRBJ2-2; 7 bases line up with TRBD1. CDR3 size: 16 residues. V gave up 0 bases and J gave up 0 bases; unmatched junction bases: 2. The germline V gene has CDR1 SGHNT and CDR2 YYREEE (reference sequence). The DNA for the CDR3 is TGTGCCAGCAGCTTGGGACAGGGCTCGAACACCGGGGAGCTGTTTTTT. This codes for CASSLGQGSNTGELFF.

CDR3 DNA sequence: TGTGCCAGCAGCTGGACAGGGAACACTGAAGCTTTCTTT. This translates into CASSWTGNTEAFF. This chain links TRBV6-2 or TRBV6-3 with TRBJ1-1; 7 nucleotides match TRBD1. CDR3 length: 13 amino acids. With V trimmed by 6 bases and J by 1 base, 2 bases remained unmatched. Germline CDR1 is MNHEY and CDR2 is SVGEGT.

This chain connects TRBV6-5 to TRBJ1-5, with 9 bases aligning to TRBD1. The CDR3 contains 15 residues. J lost 1 base, V lost 10 bases, and 8 bases had no gene match. In germline, CDR1 is MNHEY, CDR2 SVGAGI. CDR3 DNA sequence: TGTGCCATTCTACAGGGGGCTCGAAGCAATCAGCCCCAGCATTTT. It codes for CAILQGARSNQPQHF.

The rearrangement uses TRBV7-9 and TRBJ1-1; 8 bases are a match to TRBD1. The CDR3 is made up of 19 amino acids. V was pared by 2 bases and J by 7 bases, with 21 bases of the junction left unmatched. Germline V gives CDR1 SEHNR, CDR2 FQNEAQ (reference sequence). The CDR3 bases are TGTGCCAGCAGCTTACCCGAGCCGGGGACAGGAGTCTTACGGGGTGAAGCTTTCTTT. Translating gives CASSLPEPGTGVLRGEAFF.